This TCR beta chain stems from a study of early T cells in non-severe SARS-CoV-2 infection. TCRdb re-called the 5' RACE reads through MiXCR, storing one row per CDR3 protein. The sample yields 50,000 to 65,000 distinct CDR3 sequences, roughly 21% seen once. A word on this clonotype: Its antigen is as yet unknown.

CDR1 and CDR2 (germline): SGDLS, YYNGEE. V lost 2 bases and J lost 0, with 15 bases in between. The CDR3 length is 17 residues. The study, taken as a whole, reports: VDJdb matching skewed toward anti-spike CD8 responses, missing private and CD4 specificities.

The rearrangement joins TRBV9 to TRBJ2-1; a weak D match, TRBD2 (5 bases). The material was whole blood, obtained at baseline. The TCR sequence derives from an adult who was a healthcare worker with PCR-confirmed SARS-CoV-2 infection or an uninfected control (not recorded which). The CDR3 DNA sequence: TGTGCCAGCAGCGTCAACCACGCGGGTCTCTCCTACAATGAGCAGTTCTTC. The encoded protein is CASSVNHAGLSYNEQFF.